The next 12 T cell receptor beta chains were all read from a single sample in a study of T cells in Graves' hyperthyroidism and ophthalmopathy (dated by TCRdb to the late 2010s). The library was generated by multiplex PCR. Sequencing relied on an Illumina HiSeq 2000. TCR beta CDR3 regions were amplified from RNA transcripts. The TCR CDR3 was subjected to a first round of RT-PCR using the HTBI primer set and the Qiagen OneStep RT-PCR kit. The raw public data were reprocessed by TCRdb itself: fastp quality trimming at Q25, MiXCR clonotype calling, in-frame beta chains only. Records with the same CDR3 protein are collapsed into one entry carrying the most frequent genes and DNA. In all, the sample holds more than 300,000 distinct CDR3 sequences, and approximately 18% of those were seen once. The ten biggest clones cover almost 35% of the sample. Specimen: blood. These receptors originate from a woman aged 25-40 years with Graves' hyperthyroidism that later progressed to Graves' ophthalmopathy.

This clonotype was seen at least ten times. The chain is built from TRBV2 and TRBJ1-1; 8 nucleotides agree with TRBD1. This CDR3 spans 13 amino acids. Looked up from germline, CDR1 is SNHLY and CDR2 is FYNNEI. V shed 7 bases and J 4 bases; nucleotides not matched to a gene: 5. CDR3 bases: TGTGCCAGCAACTTACAGGGGGGCACTGAAGCTTTCTTT. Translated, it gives CASNLQGGTEAFF.

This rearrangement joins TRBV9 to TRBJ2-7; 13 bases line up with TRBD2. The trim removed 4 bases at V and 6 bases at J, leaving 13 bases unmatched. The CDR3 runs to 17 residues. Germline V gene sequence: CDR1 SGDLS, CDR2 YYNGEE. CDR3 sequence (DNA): TGTGCCAGCAGCCTCCGAGGCGGGACTAGCGGGAAAGGCGAGCAGTACTTC. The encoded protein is CASSLRGGTSGKGEQYF.

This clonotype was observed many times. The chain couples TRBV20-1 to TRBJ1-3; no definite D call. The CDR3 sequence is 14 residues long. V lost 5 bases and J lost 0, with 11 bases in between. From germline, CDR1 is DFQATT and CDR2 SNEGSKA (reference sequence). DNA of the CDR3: TGCAGTGCTCTTCACGGGTCCTCTGGAAACACCATATATTTT. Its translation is CSALHGSSGNTIYF.

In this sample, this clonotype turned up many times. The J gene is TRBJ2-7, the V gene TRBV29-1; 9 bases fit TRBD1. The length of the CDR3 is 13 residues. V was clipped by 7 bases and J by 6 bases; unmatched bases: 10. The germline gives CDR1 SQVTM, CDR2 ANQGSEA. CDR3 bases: TGCAGCGGGGGACCGGGACAGGGTAGCGAGCAGTACTTC. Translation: CSGGPGQGSEQYF.

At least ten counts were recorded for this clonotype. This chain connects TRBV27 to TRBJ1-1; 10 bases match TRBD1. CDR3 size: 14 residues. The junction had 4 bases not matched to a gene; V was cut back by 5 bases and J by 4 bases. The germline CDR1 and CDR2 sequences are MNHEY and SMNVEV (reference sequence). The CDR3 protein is CASSLTGGGTEAFF. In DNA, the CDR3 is TGTGCCAGCAGTCTGACAGGGGGCGGCACTGAAGCTTTCTTT.

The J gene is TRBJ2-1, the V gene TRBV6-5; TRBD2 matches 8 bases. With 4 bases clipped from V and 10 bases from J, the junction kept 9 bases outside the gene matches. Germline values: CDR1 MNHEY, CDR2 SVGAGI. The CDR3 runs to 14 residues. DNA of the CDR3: TGTGCCAGCAGTTCCGAACTGGCGGGGGGCGAGCAGTTCTTC. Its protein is CASSSELAGGEQFF.

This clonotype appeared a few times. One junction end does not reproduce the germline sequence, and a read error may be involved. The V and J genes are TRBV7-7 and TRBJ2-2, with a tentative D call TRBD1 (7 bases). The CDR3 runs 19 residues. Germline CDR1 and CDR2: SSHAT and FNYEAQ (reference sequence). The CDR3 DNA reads TGTGCTAGCAGCCCGGGGCAGGGGGGACGGGACCCAAACACCGGGGAGCTGTTTTTT. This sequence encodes CASSPGQGGRDPNTGELFF.

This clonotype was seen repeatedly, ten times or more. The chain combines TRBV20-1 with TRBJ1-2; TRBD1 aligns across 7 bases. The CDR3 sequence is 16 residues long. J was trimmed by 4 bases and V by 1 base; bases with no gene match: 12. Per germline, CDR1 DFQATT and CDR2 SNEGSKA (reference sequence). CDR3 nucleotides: TGCAGTGCTAGAGCCCCACAGAAGGCAGGGGGCTATGGCTACACCTTC. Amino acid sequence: CSARAPQKAGGYGYTF.

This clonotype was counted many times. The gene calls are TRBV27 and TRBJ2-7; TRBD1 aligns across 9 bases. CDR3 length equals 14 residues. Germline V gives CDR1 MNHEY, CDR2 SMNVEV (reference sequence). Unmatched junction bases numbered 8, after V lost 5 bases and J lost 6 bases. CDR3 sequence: CASSLRTGVSEQYF. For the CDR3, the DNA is TGTGCCAGCAGTCTACGGACAGGGGTCAGCGAGCAGTACTTC.

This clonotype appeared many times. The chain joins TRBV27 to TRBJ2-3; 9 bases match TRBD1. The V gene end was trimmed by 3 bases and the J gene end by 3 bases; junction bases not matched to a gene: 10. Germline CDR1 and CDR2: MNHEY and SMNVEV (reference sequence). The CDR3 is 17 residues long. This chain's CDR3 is CASSFSSGTGITDTQYF. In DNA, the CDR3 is TGTGCCAGCAGTTTTAGCTCCGGGACAGGGATTACAGATACGCAGTATTTT.

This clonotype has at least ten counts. CDR3 DNA: TGTGCCAGCAGTTTATGGTTTCCAGGGGGGACCTTTCAAAGCACAGATACGCAGTATTTT. Encoded protein: CASSLWFPGGTFQSTDTQYF. The chain employs TRBV12-3 or TRBV12-4 and TRBJ2-3; weak D call: TRBD1 (7 bases). The CDR3 is 20 residues long. V was clipped by 2 bases and J by 0 bases, with 24 bases between them.

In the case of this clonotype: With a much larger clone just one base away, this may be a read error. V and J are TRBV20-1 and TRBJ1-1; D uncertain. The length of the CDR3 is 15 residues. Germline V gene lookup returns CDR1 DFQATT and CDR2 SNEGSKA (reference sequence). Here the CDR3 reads CSARFLLEPNTEACF. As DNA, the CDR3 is TGCAGTGCTAGATTTTTGTTGGAGCCGAACACTGAAGCTTGCTTT.